What follows are 26 T cell receptor beta chains derived from one specimen sequenced in a study of T cell repertoires in cytomegalovirus infection. Their specific antigens are unknown. In TCRdb, the reads were re-called with MiXCR into one record per CDR3 protein. The data contain around 430,000 distinct CDR3 sequences, more than 40% of them singletons. The sample in question was cultured PBMCs, obtained from culture after CMV antigen stimulation. The receptors here all came from a human donor in good health (CMV status not recorded). Some clones in this sample may be carry-over from other donors' samples.

This clonotype was recorded only once. V is TRBV6-2 or TRBV6-3 and J is TRBJ1-6; possibly TRBD1 for D (5 bases). Looked up from germline, CDR1 is MNHEY and CDR2 is SVGEGT. V gave up 6 bases and J gave up 9 bases, with 15 bases separating them. The CDR3 has 14 amino acids. The CDR3 DNA sequence: TGTGCCAGCAGGGCCGGGACTGTAAGTTCACCCCTCCACTTT. Translated, it gives CASRAGTVSSPLHF.

This clonotype has just a few counts. V gene TRBV19 combines with J gene TRBJ2-7, with 10 bases matching TRBD2. Per germline, CDR1 LNHDA and CDR2 SQIVND (reference sequence). The J segment lost 2 bases and the V segment lost 8 bases, leaving 6 bases of the junction unmatched. The CDR3 is 14 amino acids. CDR3 nucleotide sequence: TGTGCCAGTCGTCCGGGACTAGCGACCTACGAGCAGTACTTC. Encoded protein: CASRPGLATYEQYF.

In this sample, this clonotype turned up a few times. The chain recombines TRBV7-6 with TRBJ1-3, with unresolved D. The V end was cut by 5 bases, the J end by 0 bases, with 14 bases between. Germline CDR1 SGHVS, CDR2 FNYEAQ. This CDR3 spans 16 amino acids. The CDR3 nucleotides read TGTGCCAGCAGCCCCCGACCGGGCGACTCTGGAAACACCATATATTTT. This sequence encodes CASSPRPGDSGNTIYF. Supplemented by reference TRBV7-6 and TRBJ1-3, the full variable domain reads GAGVSQSPRYKVTKRGQDVALRCDPISGHVSLYWYRQALGQGPEFLTYFNYEAQQDKSGLPNDRFSAERPEGSISTLTIQRTEQRDSAMYRCASSPRPGDSGNTIYFGEGSWLTVV.

The DNA for the CDR3 is TGTGCCAGCAGTAGCTGGAATCCAGTCGAGCAGTACTTC. The encoded protein is CASSSWNPVEQYF. The chain combines TRBV12-3 or TRBV12-4 with TRBJ2-7; no firm D call. Between the trimmed V and J ends, which lost 5 bases and 6 bases, there was a span of 14 bases. This CDR3 is built from 13 residues.

The chain uses TRBV7-6 and TRBJ2-2; D possibly corresponds to TRBD1 (6 bases). Germline V gene lookup returns CDR1 SGHVS and CDR2 FNYEAQ. This CDR3 has 18 amino acids. Trimming stripped 5 bases from V and 3 bases from J, with 22 bases between. CDR3 protein: CASSARQVVGDDTGELFF. The CDR3 DNA reads TGTGCCAGCAGCGCCCGACAGGTAGTCGGAGACGACACCGGGGAGCTGTTTTTT. Together with reference TRBV7-6 and TRBJ2-2, the CDR3 gives the full variable domain: GAGVSQSPRYKVTKRGQDVALRCDPISGHVSLYWYRQALGQGPEFLTYFNYEAQQDKSGLPNDRFSAERPEGSISTLTIQRTEQRDSAMYRCASSARQVVGDDTGELFFGEGSRLTVL.

To note about this clonotype: Mismatch with germline at one junction end may stem from a read error. The V call is TRBV4-1, the J call TRBJ2-3; 7 nucleotides line up with TRBD1. This CDR3 is built from 15 residues. Per the germline V gene, CDR1 is MGHRA and CDR2 is YSYEKL. The CDR3 DNA follows: TGTGCCAGCAGCCAACCGGGACAGAACACAGATACGCAGTATTTT. It is translated as CASSQPGQNTDTQYF.

The CDR3 is CATSRAGTVTYNEQFF. In DNA, the CDR3 is TGTGCCACCAGCAGAGCAGGGACAGTGACCTACAATGAGCAGTTCTTC. The V call is TRBV15, the J call TRBJ2-1; 7 nucleotides agree with TRBD1. Germline CDR1 LNHNV, CDR2 YYDKDF (reference sequence). V was clipped by 1 base and J by 2 bases; unmatched bases: 5. This CDR3 spans 16 amino acids.

This chain uses TRBV11-2 with TRBJ1-3, with 8 bases identical to TRBD1. The V gene end was trimmed by 4 bases and the J gene end by 0 bases; junction bases not matched to a gene: 5. Germline-derived CDR1 and CDR2 are SGHAT and FQNNGV. This CDR3 spans 16 amino acids. The CDR3 bases are TGTGCCAGCAGCTATGGACAGGGCCTCTCTGGAAACACCATATATTTT. Encoded protein: CASSYGQGLSGNTIYF.

The CDR3 loop reads CASSEAPGITIYF. For the CDR3, the DNA is TGTGCCAGCTCAGAGGCACCGGGGATCACCATATATTTT. The chain links TRBV7-2 to TRBJ1-3; D is unresolved. Between the trimmed V and J ends, which lost 8 bases and 9 bases, there was a span of 17 bases. This CDR3 is 13 amino acids long. CDR1 SGHTA and CDR2 FQGNSA come from the germline V gene.

This clonotype was recorded at least ten times. The chain recombines TRBV7-2 with TRBJ2-3, with 8 positions matching TRBD2. The CDR3 covers 15 residues. V trimming: 2 bases; J trimming: 1 base; junction bases outside the gene matches: 2. Germline CDR1 reads SGHTA; CDR2 reads FQGNSA. The chain's CDR3 is CASSLTSGRTDTQYF. The CDR3 DNA follows: TGTGCCAGCAGCTTAACTAGCGGCCGCACAGATACGCAGTATTTT.

This chain uses TRBV7-8 with TRBJ2-3; TRBD1 might be the D (6 bases). The CDR3 is made up of 21 amino acids. The germline V gene has CDR1 SGHVS and CDR2 FQNEAQ. V was trimmed by 1 base and J by 0 bases, leaving 26 bases between them. The CDR3 sequence is CASSLEWPQWSGGSSTDTQYF. CDR3 coding DNA: TGTGCCAGCAGCTTAGAATGGCCTCAATGGAGTGGGGGCTCTAGCACAGATACGCAGTATTTT. Variable domain in full (rest from reference TRBV7-8 and TRBJ2-3): GAGVSQSPRYKVAKRGQDVALRCDPISGHVSLFWYQQALGQGPEFLTYFQNEAQLDKSGLPSDRFFAERPEGSVSTLKIQRTQQEDSAVYLCASSLEWPQWSGGSSTDTQYFGPGTRLTVL.

The V gene is TRBV7-2, the J gene TRBJ2-3; D may match TRBD1 or TRBD2 (6 bases each). This CDR3 is built from 15 residues. Germline CDR1 reads SGHTA; CDR2 reads FQGNSA. With 5 bases removed from V and 2 bases from J, the gap between germline ends came to 14 bases. The CDR3 loop is CASSQTGATTDTQYF. Written as DNA, the CDR3 is TGTGCCAGCAGCCAGACGGGGGCGACCACAGATACGCAGTATTTT.

V gene TRBV5-4 combines with J gene TRBJ2-2; D is perhaps TRBD1 (6 bases). The length of the CDR3 is 15 residues. The germline V gene has CDR1 SGHNT and CDR2 YYREEE (reference sequence). The germline V and J ends were trimmed by 3 bases and 3 bases, with 12 bases remaining between them. CDR3 sequence reads: CASSSRTEYTGELFF. In nucleotides, the CDR3 is TGTGCCAGCAGCTCCCGGACAGAATACACCGGGGAGCTGTTTTTT.

V usage is TRBV10-3 and J usage is TRBJ1-1; D unclear. Between the trimmed V and J ends, which lost 2 bases and 3 bases, there was a span of 19 bases. The CDR3 is 17 residues long. Germline values: CDR1 ENHRY, CDR2 SYGVKD. The CDR3 region is CAISEARSYIADTEAFF. CDR3 nucleotides: TGTGCCATCAGTGAGGCAAGGTCTTATATTGCGGACACTGAAGCTTTCTTT.

This clonotype was recorded at least ten times. V usage is TRBV7-8 and J usage is TRBJ2-6; D ambiguous. V was pared by 5 bases and J by 0 bases, with 11 bases between. CDR3 length: 16 residues. Germline CDR1 is SGHVS and CDR2 is FQNEAQ. The CDR3 sequence: CASSVPLYSGANVLTF. CDR3 coding DNA: TGTGCCAGCAGCGTTCCTTTGTACTCTGGGGCCAACGTCCTGACTTTC.

V and J are TRBV7-2 and TRBJ2-7; D call uncertain. Germline V gene sequence: CDR1 SGHTA, CDR2 FQGNSA. Trimming removed 3 bases from V and 7 bases from J, with 7 bases in between. The CDR3 covers 11 residues. The CDR3 DNA reads TGTGCCAGCAGCTTGAATGTGGAGCAGTACTTC. Translating it yields CASSLNVEQYF.

This clonotype was counted between two and nine times. This chain links TRBV11-2 with TRBJ2-5, with D perhaps TRBD2 (6 bases). Germline-derived CDR1 and CDR2 are SGHAT and FQNNGV. CDR3 length: 16 residues. Trimming cost V 3 bases and J 0 bases, with 14 bases left between them. CDR3 DNA: TGTGCCAGCAGCTTTACGCGGGGCCGGTACCAAGAGACCCAGTACTTC. This encodes CASSFTRGRYQETQYF.

This clonotype occurred a few times. This sequence joins TRBV4-1 and TRBJ1-1; D is possibly TRBD1 (5 bases). Germline values: CDR1 MGHRA, CDR2 YSYEKL. The CDR3 runs to 17 residues. V shed 3 bases and J shed 1 base, with 18 bases lying between them. Written as DNA, the CDR3 is TGCGCCAGCAGCCAGACTGCAAAGGGACGGACGAACACTGAAGCTTTCTTT. Translated, it gives CASSQTAKGRTNTEAFF.

The chain recombines TRBV20-1 with TRBJ1-1; no firm D call. Germline loops: CDR1 DFQATT, CDR2 SNEGSKA (reference sequence). The V end was cut by 7 bases, the J end by 2 bases, with 8 bases between. The CDR3 is made up of 11 amino acids. Here the CDR3 DNA reads TGCAGTGGGGTCCTCAACACTGAAGCTTTCTTT. Translating it yields CSGVLNTEAFF.

This clonotype was recorded many times. The rearrangement links TRBV7-2 to TRBJ1-1; possible D gene TRBD1, 5 bases. In germline, CDR1 is SGHTA, CDR2 FQGNSA. CDR3 length equals 15 residues. V was cut by 4 bases and J by 7 bases, with 19 bases left in between. The CDR3 spells CASSSVRVGGVEAFF. In DNA, the CDR3 is TGTGCCAGCAGCTCCGTAAGGGTAGGAGGGGTTGAAGCTTTCTTT.

The J gene is TRBJ2-1, the V gene TRBV7-8; no clear D gene. V was clipped by 5 bases and J by 8 bases, with 19 bases between them. Looked up from germline, CDR1 is SGHVS and CDR2 is FQNEAQ. The CDR3 contains 15 residues. As DNA, the CDR3 is TGTGCCAGCAGCCAGCCTAGTGGGGAAGGACATGAGCAGTTCTTC. Protein: CASSQPSGEGHEQFF.

This chain joins TRBV19 and TRBJ2-1, with TRBD2 as a possible D gene (5 bases). The CDR3 covers 13 residues. CDR1 and CDR2 from the germline V gene are LNHDA and SQIVND (reference sequence). V lost 9 bases, J lost 6 bases, and 15 bases lay in between. Here the CDR3 reads CASDTRAGNEQFF. CDR3 nucleotides: TGTGCCAGCGACACCCGGGCGGGCAATGAGCAGTTCTTC.

This chain joins TRBV7-2 and TRBJ2-3; 10 bases map to TRBD2. Germline V gene data show CDR1 as SGHTA and CDR2 as FQGNSA. J gave up 3 bases and V 2 bases, and 5 bases lay outside the gene matches. The CDR3 has 16 residues. Written as DNA, the CDR3 is TGTGCCAGCAGCTTACAAGCGGGAGGGCTTACAGATACGCAGTATTTT. Amino acids: CASSLQAGGLTDTQYF.

This clonotype was picked up one time. This chain joins TRBV7-6 and TRBJ2-3; 12 nucleotides agree with TRBD1. V lost 5 bases, J lost 6 bases, and 6 bases stayed unmatched. The CDR3 extends over 15 amino acids. Germline assignment: CDR1 SGHVS and CDR2 FNYEAQ. The CDR3 coding sequence is TGTGCCAGCAGCGCCGGGACAGGGGGCTCGGATACGCAGTATTTT. Encoded protein: CASSAGTGGSDTQYF.

Only a few counts were recorded for this clonotype. The CDR3 nucleotides read TGTGCCAGCAGCTTAGGGGGTAGGAGGTCCTACGAGCAGTACTTC. Translation: CASSLGGRRSYEQYF. The chain links TRBV7-2 to TRBJ2-7, with D maybe TRBD2 (5 bases). The germline CDR1 and CDR2 sequences are SGHTA and FQGNSA. V was shortened by 1 base and J by 1 base, with 11 bases between the two germline ends. The CDR3 length is 15 residues.

CDR3 sequence: CAVAGVYGYTF. The CDR3 region has the DNA TGTGCCGTCGCTGGGGTCTATGGCTACACCTTC. V is TRBV27 and J is TRBJ1-2; the D is unclear. The germline V gene has CDR1 MNHEY and CDR2 SMNVEV (reference sequence). The V and J ends lost 11 bases and 4 bases respectively, with 11 bases between them. The CDR3 is 11 residues long.